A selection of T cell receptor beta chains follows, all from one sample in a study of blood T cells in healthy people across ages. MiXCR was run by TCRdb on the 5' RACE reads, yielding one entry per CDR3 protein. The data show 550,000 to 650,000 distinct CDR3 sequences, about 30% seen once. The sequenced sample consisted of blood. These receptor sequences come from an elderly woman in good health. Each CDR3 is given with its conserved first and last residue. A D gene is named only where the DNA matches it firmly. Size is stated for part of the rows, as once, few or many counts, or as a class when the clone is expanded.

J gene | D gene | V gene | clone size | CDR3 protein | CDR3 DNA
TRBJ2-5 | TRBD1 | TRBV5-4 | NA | CASSSRDRPETQYF | TGTGCCAGCAGCTCCCGGGACAGGCCGGAGACCCAGTACTTC
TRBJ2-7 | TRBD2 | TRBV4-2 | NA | CANSQDRAGGTSYEQYF | TGTGCCAACAGCCAAGATCGAGCGGGGGGTACCTCCTACGAGCAGTACTTC
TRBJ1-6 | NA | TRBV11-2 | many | CASSTLTGRSSPLHF | TGTGCCAGCAGCACACTTACAGGGAGGAGTTCACCCCTCCACTTT
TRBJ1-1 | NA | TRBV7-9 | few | CASSLLSSWGGGTEAFF | TGTGCCAGCAGCTTACTATCGTCCTGGGGTGGGGGCACTGAAGCTTTCTTT
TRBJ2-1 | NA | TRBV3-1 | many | CASSQVGASYNEQFF | TGTGCCAGCAGCCAGGTCGGGGCCAGCTACAATGAGCAGTTCTTC
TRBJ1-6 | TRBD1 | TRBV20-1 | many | CSASAGGWNSPLHF | TGCAGTGCTTCGGCAGGGGGCTGGAATTCACCCCTCCACTTT
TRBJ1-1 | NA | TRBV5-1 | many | CASSLVVGVNTEAFF | TGCGCCAGCAGCTTGGTGGTCGGGGTGAACACTGAAGCTTTCTTT
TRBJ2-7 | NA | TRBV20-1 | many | CSARANRMGYEQYF | TGCAGTGCTAGAGCTAACAGGATGGGGTATGAGCAGTACTTC
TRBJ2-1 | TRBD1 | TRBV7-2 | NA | CASSTQGAVINEQFF | TGTGCCAGCAGCACTCAGGGGGCGGTCATCAATGAGCAGTTCTTC
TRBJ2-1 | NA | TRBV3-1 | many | CASSEGGGRDYNEQFF | TGTGCCAGCAGCGAGGGAGGGGGCAGGGACTACAATGAGCAGTTCTTC
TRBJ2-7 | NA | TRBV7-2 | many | CASSFYSESYEQYF | TGTGCCAGCAGCTTTTACTCTGAATCCTACGAGCAGTACTTC
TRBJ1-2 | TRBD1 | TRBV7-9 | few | CASSLGQGPGYTF | TGTGCCAGCAGCTTAGGACAGGGTCCCGGCTACACCTTC
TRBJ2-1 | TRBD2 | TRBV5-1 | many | CASSPLLAGGGEQFF | TGCGCCAGCAGCCCCTTACTAGCGGGGGGCGGTGAGCAGTTCTTC
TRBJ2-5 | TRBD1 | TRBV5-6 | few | CASSLGQGAMGTRYF | TGTGCCAGCAGCCTCGGACAGGGGGCCATGGGGACCCGGTACTTC
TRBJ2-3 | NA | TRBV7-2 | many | CASSPTIRGQISDADTQYF | TGTGCCAGCAGCCCAACCATAAGAGGGCAGATAAGTGACGCAGATACGCAGTATTTT
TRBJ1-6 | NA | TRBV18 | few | CASSPARGDNSPLHF | TGTGCCAGCTCACCAGCGCGAGGCGATAATTCACCCCTCCACTTT
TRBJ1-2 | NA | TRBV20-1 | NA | CGAETRGPNYGYTF | TGCGGTGCTGAGACCAGGGGCCCTAACTATGGCTACACCTTC
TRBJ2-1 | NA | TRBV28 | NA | CASLRSSSYNEQFF | TGTGCCAGCCTCCGATCCTCTTCCTACAATGAGCAGTTCTTC
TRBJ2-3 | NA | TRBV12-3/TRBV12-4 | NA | CASRRVVSTDTEYF | TGTGCCAGCAGGCGGGTGGTGAGCACAGATACGGAATATTTT
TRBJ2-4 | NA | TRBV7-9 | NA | CATQPGGEAKNTQYF | TGTGCCACCCAACCCGGGGGCGAAGCCAAAAACACTCAGTACTTC
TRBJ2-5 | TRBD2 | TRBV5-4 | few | CASRLAGGPKTQYF | TGTGCCAGCAGACTAGCGGGGGGCCCCAAGACCCAGTACTTC
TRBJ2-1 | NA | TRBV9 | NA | CASSPTLGTVYNEQFF | TGTGCCAGCAGCCCAACCCTCGGGACCGTATACAATGAGCAGTTCTTC
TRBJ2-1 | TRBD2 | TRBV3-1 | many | CASSRILTGTTNEQFF | TGTGCCAGCAGCCGAATCCTAACCGGGACTACCAATGAGCAGTTCTTC
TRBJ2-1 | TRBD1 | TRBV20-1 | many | CSARFPGTGYNEQFF | TGCAGTGCTAGATTTCCAGGGACAGGCTACAATGAGCAGTTCTTC
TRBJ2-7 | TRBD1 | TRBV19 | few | CASSPGTGKGEQYF | TGTGCCAGTAGTCCCGGGACAGGGAAGGGCGAGCAGTACTTC
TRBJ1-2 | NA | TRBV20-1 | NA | CSARDSGRAANYGYTF | TGCAGTGCTAGAGATTCGGGCAGGGCGGCTAACTATGGCTACACCTTC
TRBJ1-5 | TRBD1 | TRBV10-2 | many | CASSRDRITPQHF | TGCGCCAGCAGCAGGGACAGGATCACGCCCCAGCATTTT
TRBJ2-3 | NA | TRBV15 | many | CATSREQRDTQYF | TGTGCCACCAGCAGAGAACAGAGAGATACGCAGTATTTT
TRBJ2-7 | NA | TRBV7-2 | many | CASSPEMGRYEQYF | TGTGCCAGCAGCCCCGAAATGGGCAGGTACGAGCAGTACTTC
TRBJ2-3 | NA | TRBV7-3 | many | CASSPDPANTQYF | TGTGCCAGCAGCCCCGACCCAGCAAATACGCAGTATTTT
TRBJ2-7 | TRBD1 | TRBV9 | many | CASSAGQGATYEQYF | TGTGCCAGCAGCGCAGGACAGGGGGCGACTTACGAGCAGTACTTC
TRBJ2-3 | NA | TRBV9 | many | CASSVAGGTQYF | TGTGCCAGCAGCGTAGCTGGGGGTACGCAGTATTTT
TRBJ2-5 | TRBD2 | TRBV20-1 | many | CSARVLGTSGYGTQYF | TGCAGTGCTAGAGTTCTCGGGACTAGCGGGTATGGGACCCAGTACTTC
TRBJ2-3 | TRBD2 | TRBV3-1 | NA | CASSQAERGGRKYF | TGTGCCAGCAGCCAGGCGGAGCGGGGGGGAAGGAAGTATTTT
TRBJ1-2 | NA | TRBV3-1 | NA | CTSSPKGLGGYTF | TGTACCAGCAGCCCTAAAGGGTTGGGAGGCTACACCTTC
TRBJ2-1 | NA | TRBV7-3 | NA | CASSLSQHNEQFF | TGTGCCAGCAGCTTATCTCAGCACAATGAGCAGTTCTTC
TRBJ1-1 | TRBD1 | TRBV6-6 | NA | CASSYAGDRVMNTEAFF | TGTGCCAGCAGTTACGCAGGGGACAGGGTCATGAACACTGAAGCTTTCTTT
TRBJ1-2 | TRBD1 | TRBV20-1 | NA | CSARDAESGTGQGYTF | TGCAGTGCTAGAGACGCAGAATCCGGGACAGGGCAGGGCTACACCTTC
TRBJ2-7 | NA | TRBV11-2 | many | CASSLISGLTYEQYF | TGTGCCAGCAGCTTAATCTCAGGGCTTACCTACGAGCAGTACTTC
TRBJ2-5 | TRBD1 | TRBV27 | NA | CASSGLGQGQETQYF | TGTGCCAGCAGTGGATTGGGACAGGGTCAAGAGACCCAGTACTTC
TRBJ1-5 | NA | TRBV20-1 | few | CSARDRSQPNQPQHF | TGCAGTGCTAGAGATCGATCACAGCCAAATCAGCCCCAGCATTTT
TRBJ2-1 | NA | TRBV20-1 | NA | CSADGPGQGHDNEQFF | TGCAGTGCTGATGGACCGGGACAAGGCCATGACAATGAGCAGTTCTTC
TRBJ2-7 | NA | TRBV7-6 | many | CASSLGSPGHRGYEQYF | TGTGCCAGCAGCTTAGGGAGTCCGGGACATCGCGGCTACGAGCAGTACTTC
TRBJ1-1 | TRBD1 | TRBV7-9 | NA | CAGSPGTANTEAFF | TGTGCCGGCAGCCCTGGGACAGCGAACACTGAAGCTTTCTTT